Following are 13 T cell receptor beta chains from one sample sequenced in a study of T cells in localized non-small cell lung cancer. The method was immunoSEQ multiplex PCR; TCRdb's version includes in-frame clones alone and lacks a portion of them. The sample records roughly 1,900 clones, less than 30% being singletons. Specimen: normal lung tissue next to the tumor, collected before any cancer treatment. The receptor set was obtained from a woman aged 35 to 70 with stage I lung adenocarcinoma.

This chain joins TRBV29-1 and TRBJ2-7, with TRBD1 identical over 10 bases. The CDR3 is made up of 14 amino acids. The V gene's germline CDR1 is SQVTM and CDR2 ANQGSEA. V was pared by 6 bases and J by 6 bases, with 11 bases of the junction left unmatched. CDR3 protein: CSVVGDRGRSEQYF. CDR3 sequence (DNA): TGCAGCGTCGTTGGGGACAGGGGAAGAAGCGAGCAGTACTTC.

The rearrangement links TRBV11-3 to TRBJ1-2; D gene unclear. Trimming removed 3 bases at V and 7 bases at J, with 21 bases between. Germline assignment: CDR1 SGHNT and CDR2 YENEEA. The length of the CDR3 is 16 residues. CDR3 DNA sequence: TGTGCCAGCAGCTTGGTGGGCCGGGAAGGCCAACTTGGCTACACCTTC. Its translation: CASSLVGREGQLGYTF.

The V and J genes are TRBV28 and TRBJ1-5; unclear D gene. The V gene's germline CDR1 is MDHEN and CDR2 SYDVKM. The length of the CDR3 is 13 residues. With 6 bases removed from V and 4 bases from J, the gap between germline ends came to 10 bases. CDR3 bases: TGTGCCAGCAGAGGACGGGTGAATCAGCCCCAGCATTTT. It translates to CASRGRVNQPQHF.

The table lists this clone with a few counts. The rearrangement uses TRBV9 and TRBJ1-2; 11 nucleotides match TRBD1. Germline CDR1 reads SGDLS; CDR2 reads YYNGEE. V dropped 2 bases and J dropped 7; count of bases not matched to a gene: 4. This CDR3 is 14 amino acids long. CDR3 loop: CASSVGQGEGGYTF. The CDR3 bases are TGTGCCAGCAGCGTGGGACAGGGGGAGGGTGGCTACACCTTC.

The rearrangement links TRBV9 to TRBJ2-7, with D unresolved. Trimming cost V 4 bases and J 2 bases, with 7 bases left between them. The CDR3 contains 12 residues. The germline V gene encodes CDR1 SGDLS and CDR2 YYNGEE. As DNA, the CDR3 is TGTGCCAGCAGCAAAACGCCCTACGAGCAGTACTTC. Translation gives CASSKTPYEQYF.

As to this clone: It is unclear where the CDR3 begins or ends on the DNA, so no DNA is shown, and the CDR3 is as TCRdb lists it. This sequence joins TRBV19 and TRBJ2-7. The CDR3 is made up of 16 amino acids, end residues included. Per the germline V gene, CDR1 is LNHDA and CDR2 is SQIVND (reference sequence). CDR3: CASSIGKGTNLRQQYF.

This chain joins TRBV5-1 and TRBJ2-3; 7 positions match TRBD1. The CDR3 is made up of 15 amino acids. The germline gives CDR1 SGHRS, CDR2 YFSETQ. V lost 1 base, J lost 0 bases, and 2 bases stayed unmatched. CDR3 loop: CASSLWDSSTDTQYF. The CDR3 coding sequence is TGCGCCAGCAGCTTGTGGGACAGTAGCACAGATACGCAGTATTTT.

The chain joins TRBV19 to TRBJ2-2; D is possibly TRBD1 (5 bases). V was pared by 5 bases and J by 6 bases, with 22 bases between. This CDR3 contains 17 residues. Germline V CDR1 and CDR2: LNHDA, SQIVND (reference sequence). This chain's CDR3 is CASSEMQGVQMPGELFF. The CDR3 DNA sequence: TGTGCCAGTAGTGAGATGCAGGGCGTACAGATGCCCGGGGAGCTGTTTTTT.

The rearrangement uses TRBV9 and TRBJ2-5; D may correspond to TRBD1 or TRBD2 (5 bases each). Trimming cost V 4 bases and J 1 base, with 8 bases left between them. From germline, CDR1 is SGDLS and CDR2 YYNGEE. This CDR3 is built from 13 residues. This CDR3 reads CASSRDGQETQYF. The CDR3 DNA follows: TGTGCCAGCAGCAGGGACGGCCAAGAGACCCAGTACTTC.

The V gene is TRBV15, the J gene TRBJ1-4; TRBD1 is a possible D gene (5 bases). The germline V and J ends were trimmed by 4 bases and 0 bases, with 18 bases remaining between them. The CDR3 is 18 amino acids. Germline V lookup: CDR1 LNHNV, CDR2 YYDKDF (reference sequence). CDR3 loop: CATSNGGDGSATNEKLFF. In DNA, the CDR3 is TGTGCCACCAGCAATGGGGGTGACGGATCCGCAACTAATGAAAAACTGTTTTTT. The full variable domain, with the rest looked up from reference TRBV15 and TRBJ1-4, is DAMVIQNPRYQVTQFGKPVTLSCSQTLNHNVMYWYQQKSSQAPKLLFHYYDKDFNNEADTPDNFQSRRPNTSFCFLDIRSPGLGDTAMYLCATSNGGDGSATNEKLFFGSGTQLSVL.

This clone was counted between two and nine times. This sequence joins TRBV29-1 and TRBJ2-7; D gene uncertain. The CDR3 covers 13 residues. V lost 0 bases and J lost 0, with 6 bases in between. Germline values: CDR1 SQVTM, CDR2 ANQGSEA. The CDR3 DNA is TGCAGCGTTGAAGATGCAGTCTCCTACGAGCAGTACTTC. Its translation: CSVEDAVSYEQYF.

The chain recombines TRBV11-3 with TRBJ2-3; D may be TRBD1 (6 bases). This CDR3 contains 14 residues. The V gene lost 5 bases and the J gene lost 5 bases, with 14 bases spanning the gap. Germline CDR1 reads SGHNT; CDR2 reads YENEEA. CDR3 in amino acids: CASSKNLRGDTQYF. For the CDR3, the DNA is TGTGCCAGCAGCAAAAACCTCAGGGGAGATACGCAGTATTTT.

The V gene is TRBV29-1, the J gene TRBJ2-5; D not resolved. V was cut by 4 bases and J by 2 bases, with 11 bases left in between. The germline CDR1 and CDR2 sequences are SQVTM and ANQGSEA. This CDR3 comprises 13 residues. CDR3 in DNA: TGCAGCGTTGGAAGGGTCACTCAAGAGACCCAGTACTTC. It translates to CSVGRVTQETQYF.